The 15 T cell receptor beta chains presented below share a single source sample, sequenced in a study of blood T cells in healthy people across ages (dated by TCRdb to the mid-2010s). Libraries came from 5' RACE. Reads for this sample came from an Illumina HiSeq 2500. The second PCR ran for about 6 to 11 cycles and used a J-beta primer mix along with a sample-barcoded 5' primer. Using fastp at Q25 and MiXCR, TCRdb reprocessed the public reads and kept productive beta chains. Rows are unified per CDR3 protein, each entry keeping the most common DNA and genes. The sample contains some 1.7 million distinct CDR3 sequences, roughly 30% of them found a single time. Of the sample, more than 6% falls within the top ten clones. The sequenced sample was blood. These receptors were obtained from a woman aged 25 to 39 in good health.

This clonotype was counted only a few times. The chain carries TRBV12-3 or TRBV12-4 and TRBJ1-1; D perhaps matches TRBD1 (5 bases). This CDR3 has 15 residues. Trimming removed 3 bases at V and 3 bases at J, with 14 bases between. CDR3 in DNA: TGTGCCAGCAGTTTTAAGGGGTCTGGGGACACTGAAGCTTTCTTT. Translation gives CASSFKGSGDTEAFF.

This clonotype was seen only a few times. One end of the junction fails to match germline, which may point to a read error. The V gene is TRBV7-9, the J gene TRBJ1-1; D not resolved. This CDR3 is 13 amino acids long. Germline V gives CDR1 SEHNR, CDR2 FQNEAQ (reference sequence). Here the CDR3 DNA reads TGTGCCAGCAGCCGACGTCAGAACACTGAATCTTTCTTT. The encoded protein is CASSRRQNTESFF.

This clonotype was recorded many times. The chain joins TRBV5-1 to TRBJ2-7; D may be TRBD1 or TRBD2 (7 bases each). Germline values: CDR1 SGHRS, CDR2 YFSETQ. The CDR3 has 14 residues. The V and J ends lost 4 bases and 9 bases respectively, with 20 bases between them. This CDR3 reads CASSPDREGGLQYF. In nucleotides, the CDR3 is TGCGCCAGCAGCCCAGACAGGGAGGGGGGCTTGCAGTACTTC. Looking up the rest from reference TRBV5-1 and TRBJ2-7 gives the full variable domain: KAGVTQTPRYLIKTRGQQVTLSCSPISGHRSVSWYQQTPGQGLQFLFEYFSETQRNKGNFPGRFSGRQFSNSRSEMNVSTLELGDSALYLCASSPDREGGLQYFGPGTRLTVT.

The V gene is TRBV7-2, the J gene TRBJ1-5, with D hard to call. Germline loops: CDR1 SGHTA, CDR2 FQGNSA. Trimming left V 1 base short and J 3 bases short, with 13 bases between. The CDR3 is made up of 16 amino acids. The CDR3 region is CASSLEFGRNNQPQHF. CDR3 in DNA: TGTGCCAGCAGCTTAGAATTTGGCAGGAACAATCAGCCCCAGCATTTT.

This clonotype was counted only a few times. CDR3 region: CASSKEYGGIPYSGANVLTF. The CDR3 nucleotides are TGTGCCAGCAGCAAAGAATACGGAGGGATTCCCTACTCTGGGGCCAACGTCCTGACTTTC. The chain uses TRBV21-1 and TRBJ2-6; no DNA check was done on the table's D call, TRBD2. TRBV21-1 is labeled a pseudogene. The CDR3 has 20 residues.

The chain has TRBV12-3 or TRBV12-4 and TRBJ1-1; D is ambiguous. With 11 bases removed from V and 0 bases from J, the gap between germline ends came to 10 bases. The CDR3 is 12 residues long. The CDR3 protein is CACRVMNTEAFF. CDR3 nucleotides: TGTGCCTGCCGTGTTATGAACACTGAAGCTTTCTTT.

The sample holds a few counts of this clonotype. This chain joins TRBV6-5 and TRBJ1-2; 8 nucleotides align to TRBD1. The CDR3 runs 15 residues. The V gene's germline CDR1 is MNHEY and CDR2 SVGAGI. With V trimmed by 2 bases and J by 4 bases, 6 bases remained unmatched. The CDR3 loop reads CASSYGTGFAYGYTF. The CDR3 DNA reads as TGTGCCAGCAGTTACGGGACAGGTTTCGCCTATGGCTACACCTTC.

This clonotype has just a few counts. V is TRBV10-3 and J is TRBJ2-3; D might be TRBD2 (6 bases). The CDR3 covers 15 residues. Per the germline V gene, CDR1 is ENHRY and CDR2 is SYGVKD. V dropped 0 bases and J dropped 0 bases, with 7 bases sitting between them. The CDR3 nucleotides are TGTGCCATCAGTGAGTCCGGGGGAAGCACAGATACGCAGTATTTT. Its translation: CAISESGGSTDTQYF.

This chain's CDR3 is CSAIRLNTEAFF. The CDR3 nucleotides are TGCAGTGCTATTAGGCTGAACACTGAAGCTTTCTTT. The chain couples TRBV20-1 to TRBJ1-1; no firm D call. Germline CDR1 is DFQATT and CDR2 is SNEGSKA (reference sequence). Trimming cost V 4 bases and J 0 bases, with 6 bases left between them. The CDR3 is made up of 12 amino acids.

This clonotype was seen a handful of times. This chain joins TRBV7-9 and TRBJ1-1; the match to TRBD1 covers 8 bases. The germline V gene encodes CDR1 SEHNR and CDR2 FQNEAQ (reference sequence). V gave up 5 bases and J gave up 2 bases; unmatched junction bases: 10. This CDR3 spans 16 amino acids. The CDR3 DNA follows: TGTGCCAGCAGCCCGCGGCGACAGGGGCCCAACACTGAAGCTTTCTTT. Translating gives CASSPRRQGPNTEAFF.

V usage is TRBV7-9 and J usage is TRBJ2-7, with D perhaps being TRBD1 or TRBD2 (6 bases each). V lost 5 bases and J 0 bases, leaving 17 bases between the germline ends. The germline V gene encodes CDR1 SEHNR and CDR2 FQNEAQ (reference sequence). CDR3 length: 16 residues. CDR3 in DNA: TGTGCCAGCAGCCAGGGAGGTTGGACAGACTCCTACGAGCAGTACTTC. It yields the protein CASSQGGWTDSYEQYF.

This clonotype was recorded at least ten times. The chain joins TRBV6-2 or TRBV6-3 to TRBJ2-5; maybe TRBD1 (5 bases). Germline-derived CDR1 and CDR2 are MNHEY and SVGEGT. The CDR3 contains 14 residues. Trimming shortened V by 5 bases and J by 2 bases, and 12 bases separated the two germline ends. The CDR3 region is CASSPTGRQETQYF. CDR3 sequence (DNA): TGTGCCAGCAGTCCAACAGGCCGTCAAGAGACCCAGTACTTC.

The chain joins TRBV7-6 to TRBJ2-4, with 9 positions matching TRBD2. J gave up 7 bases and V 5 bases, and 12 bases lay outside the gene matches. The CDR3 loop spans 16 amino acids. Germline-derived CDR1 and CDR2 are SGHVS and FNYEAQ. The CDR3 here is CASSKGAGGRRNIQYF. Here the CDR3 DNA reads TGTGCCAGCAGCAAGGGCGCGGGGGGGAGACGGAACATTCAGTACTTC.

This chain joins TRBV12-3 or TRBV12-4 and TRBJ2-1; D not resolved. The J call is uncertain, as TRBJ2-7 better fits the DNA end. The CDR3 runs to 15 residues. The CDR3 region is CASSLRTPTYNEQYF. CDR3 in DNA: TGTGCCAGCAGTTTAAGGACGCCTACCTACAATGAGCAGTACTTC.

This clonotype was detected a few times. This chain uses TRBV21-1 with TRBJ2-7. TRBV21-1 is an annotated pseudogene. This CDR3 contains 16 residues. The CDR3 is CASSKVGQEISYEQYF. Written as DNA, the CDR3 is TGTGCCAGCAGCAAGGTTGGGCAGGAAATCTCCTACGAGCAGTACTTC.